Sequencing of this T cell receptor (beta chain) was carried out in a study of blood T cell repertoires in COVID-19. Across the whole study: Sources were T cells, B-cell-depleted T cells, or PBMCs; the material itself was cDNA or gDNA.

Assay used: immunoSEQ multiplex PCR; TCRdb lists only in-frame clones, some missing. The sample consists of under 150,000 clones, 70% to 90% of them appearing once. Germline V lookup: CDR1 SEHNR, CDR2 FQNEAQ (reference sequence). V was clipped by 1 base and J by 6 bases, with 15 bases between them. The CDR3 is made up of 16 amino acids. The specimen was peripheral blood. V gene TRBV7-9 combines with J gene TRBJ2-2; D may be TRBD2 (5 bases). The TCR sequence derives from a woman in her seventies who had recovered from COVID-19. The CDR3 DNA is TGTGCCAGCAGCTTAGGAGGATGGACTGCTTCCGGGGAGCTGTTTTTT. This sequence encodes CASSLGGWTASGELFF.